This TCR beta chain originates from a study of CD8 T cells in Susac syndrome. It was with random hexamers that roughly 0.5 to 1 ug RNA was reverse transcribed. The amplification used immunoSEQ multiplex PCR on TCR beta CDR3; it spanned 54 Vbeta and 13 Jbeta. A single record per CDR3 protein comes from TCRdb applying MiXCR to the immunoSEQ multiplex PCR reads. The sample records about 84,000 distinct CDR3 sequences, about 93% being singletons. V lost 0 bases, J lost 5 bases, and 9 bases stayed unmatched. CDR1 and CDR2 from the germline V gene are DFQATT and SNEGSKA (reference sequence). CDR3 length: 16 amino acids. This clonotype has just one count.

What was sequenced was CD8+ T cells from PBMCs. The chain uses TRBV20-1 and TRBJ1-2; 10 positions agree with TRBD1. The TCR originated in a human donor in good health. DNA for the CDR3: TGCAGTGCTAGAGATAGCGGGACAGGGGTTCGTTATGGCTACACCTTC. It codes for CSARDSGTGVRYGYTF.